Below are 5 T cell receptor beta chains sequenced from a single sample in a study of OX40 agonist ivuxolimab in advanced cancers. Only in-frame clones appear in the TCRdb table, and some are missing; sequencing was by immunoSEQ multiplex PCR. In the table there are about 93,000 clones, about 91% of which are singletons. The specimen comprised CD4+ or CD8+ T cells sorted from blood, sampled in a trial of the OX40 agonist ivuxolimab. The receptors originated from an adult with an advanced solid tumor such as melanoma, head and neck, liver or kidney cancer.

This sequence joins TRBV2 and TRBJ2-2; D is uncertain. The CDR3 length is 14 residues. Trimming took off 7 bases at V and 1 base at J, with 10 bases between the two ends. Germline assignment: CDR1 SNHLY and CDR2 FYNNEI. CDR3 region: CASIREQNTGELFF. The CDR3 DNA sequence: TGTGCCAGCATCCGCGAACAGAACACCGGGGAGCTGTTTTTT.

V is TRBV27 and J is TRBJ2-5; D possibly corresponds to TRBD2 (6 bases). The CDR3 contains 15 residues. Germline CDR1 and CDR2: MNHEY and SMNVEV (reference sequence). Trimming took 6 bases from V and 3 from J, leaving 17 bases between them. CDR3 amino acids: CASRGGSQRKETQYF. The CDR3 bases are TGTGCCAGCAGGGGGGGTTCCCAACGAAAAGAGACCCAGTACTTC.

The rearrangement links TRBV6-5 to TRBJ1-2; the D gene is possibly TRBD1 (5 bases). This CDR3 spans 13 amino acids. Trimming took off 8 bases at V and 1 base at J, with 11 bases between the two ends. Germline V gene data show CDR1 as MNHEY and CDR2 as SVGAGI. The CDR3 is CASVDSYNYGYTF. As DNA, the CDR3 is TGTGCCAGCGTTGACAGCTATAACTATGGCTACACCTTC.

This clone was counted only a few times. This sample includes further DNA sequences coding for the same CDR3. The gene calls are TRBV5-1 and TRBJ2-7; D gene ambiguous. There are 13 residues in the CDR3. V was pared by 6 bases and J by 0 bases, with 10 bases between. Germline assignment: CDR1 SGHRS and CDR2 YFSETQ. CDR3 amino acids: CASTLRPSYEQYF. As DNA, the CDR3 is TGCGCCAGCACCCTGCGCCCCTCCTACGAGCAGTACTTC.

V and J are TRBV7-9 and TRBJ2-7, with no clear D. Trimming pared 2 bases from V and 2 bases from J, leaving 4 bases between. CDR1 SEHNR and CDR2 FQNEAQ come from the germline V gene (reference sequence). This CDR3 spans 12 amino acids. CDR3 sequence (DNA): TGTGCCAGCAGCTTATTTACCTACGAGCAGTACTTC. Its protein is CASSLFTYEQYF.